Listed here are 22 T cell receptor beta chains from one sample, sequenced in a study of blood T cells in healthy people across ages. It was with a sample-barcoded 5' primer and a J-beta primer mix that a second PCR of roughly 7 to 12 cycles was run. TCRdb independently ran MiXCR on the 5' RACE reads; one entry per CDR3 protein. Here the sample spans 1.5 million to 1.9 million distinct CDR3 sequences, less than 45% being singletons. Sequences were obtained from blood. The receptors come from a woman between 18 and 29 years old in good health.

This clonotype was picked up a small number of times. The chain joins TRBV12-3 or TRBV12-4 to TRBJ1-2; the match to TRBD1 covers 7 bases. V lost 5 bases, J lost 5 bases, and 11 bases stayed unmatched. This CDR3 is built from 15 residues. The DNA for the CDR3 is TGTGCCAGCAGTCAAGGCAGGGGGGCCCTGTATGGCTACACCTTC. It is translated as CASSQGRGALYGYTF.

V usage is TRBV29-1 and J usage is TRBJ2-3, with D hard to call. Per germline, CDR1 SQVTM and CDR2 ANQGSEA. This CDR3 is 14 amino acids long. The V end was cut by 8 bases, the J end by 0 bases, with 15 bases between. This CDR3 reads CSIAGSSSTDTQYF. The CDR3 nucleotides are TGCAGCATCGCAGGCTCCTCTAGCACAGATACGCAGTATTTT.

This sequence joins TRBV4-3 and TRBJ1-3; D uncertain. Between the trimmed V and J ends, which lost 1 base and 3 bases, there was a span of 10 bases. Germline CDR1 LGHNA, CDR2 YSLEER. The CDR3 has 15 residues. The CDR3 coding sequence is TGCGCCAGCAGCCAAGTAGGCCGGAGTGGAAACACCATATATTTT. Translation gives CASSQVGRSGNTIYF.

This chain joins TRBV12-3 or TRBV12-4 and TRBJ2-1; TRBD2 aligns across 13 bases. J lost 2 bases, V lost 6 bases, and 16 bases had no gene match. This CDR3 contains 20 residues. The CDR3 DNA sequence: TGTGCCAGCAGCCACAGGGGACTAGCGGGACGCCTCGGCCCCTACAATGAGCAGTTCTTC. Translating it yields CASSHRGLAGRLGPYNEQFF.

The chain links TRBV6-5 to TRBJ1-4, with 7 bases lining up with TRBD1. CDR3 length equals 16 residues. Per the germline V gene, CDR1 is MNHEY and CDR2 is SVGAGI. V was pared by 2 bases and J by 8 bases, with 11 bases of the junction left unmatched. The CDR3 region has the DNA TGTGCCAGCAGTTACAAGGCGACAGGGCGACGGGAAAAACTGTTTTTT. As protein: CASSYKATGRREKLFF.

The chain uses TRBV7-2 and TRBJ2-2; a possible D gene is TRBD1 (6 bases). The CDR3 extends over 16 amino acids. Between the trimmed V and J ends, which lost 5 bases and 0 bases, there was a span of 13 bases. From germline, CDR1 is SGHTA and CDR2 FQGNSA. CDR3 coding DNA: TGTGCCAGCAGCCCCAGGACAGACGCGAACACCGGGGAGCTGTTTTTT. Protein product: CASSPRTDANTGELFF.

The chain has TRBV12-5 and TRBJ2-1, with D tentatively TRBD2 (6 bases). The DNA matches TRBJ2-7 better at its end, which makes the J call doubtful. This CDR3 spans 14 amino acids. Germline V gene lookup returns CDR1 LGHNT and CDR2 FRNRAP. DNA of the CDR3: TGTGCTAGTGGTTACGCGGGATCCTACAATGAGCAGTACTTC. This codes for CASGYAGSYNEQYF.

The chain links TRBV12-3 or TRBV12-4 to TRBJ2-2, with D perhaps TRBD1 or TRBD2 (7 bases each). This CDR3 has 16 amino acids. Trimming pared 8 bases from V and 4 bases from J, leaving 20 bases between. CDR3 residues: CASGYPGRDSTGELFF. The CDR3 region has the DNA TGTGCCAGCGGTTACCCGGGGAGGGACAGCACCGGGGAGCTGTTTTTT.

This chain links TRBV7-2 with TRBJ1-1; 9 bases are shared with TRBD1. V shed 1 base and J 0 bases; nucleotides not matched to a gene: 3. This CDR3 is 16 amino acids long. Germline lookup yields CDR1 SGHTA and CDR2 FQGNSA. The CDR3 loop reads CASSLDGTGLNTEAFF. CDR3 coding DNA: TGTGCCAGCAGCTTAGACGGGACAGGGCTGAACACTGAAGCTTTCTTT.

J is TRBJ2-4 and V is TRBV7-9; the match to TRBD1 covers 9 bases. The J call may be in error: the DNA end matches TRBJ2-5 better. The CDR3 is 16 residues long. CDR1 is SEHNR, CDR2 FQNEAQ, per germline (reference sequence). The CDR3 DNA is TGTGCCAGCAGCTTAGAGAACAGGGGGCAGTCAGAGACCCAGTACTTC. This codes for CASSLENRGQSETQYF.

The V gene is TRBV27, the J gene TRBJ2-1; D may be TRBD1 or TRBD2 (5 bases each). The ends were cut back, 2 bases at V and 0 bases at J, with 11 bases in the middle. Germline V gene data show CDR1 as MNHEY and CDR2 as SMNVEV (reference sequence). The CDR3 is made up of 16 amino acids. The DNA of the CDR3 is TGTGCCAGCAGTTTAGTCTGGGGGAGCTCCTACAATGAGCAGTTCTTC. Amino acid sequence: CASSLVWGSSYNEQFF.

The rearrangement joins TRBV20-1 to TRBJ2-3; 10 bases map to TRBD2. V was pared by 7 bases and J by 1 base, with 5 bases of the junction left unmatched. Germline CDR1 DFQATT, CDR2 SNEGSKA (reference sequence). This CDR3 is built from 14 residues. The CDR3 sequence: CSGNLAGGTDTQYF. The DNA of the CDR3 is TGCAGTGGAAATCTAGCGGGGGGCACAGATACGCAGTATTTT.

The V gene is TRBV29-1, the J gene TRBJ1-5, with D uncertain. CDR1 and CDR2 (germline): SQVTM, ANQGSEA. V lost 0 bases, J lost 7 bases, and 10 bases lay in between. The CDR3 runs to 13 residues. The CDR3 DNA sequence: TGCAGCGTTGAAGATACCGCGGGGCAGCCCCAGCATTTT. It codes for CSVEDTAGQPQHF.

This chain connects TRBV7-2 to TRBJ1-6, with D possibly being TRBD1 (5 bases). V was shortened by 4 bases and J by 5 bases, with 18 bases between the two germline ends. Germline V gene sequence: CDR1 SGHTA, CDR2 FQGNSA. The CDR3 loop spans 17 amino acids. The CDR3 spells CASSSKGGAGNNSPLHF. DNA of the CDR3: TGTGCCAGCAGCTCTAAAGGAGGGGCGGGGAATAATTCACCCCTCCACTTT.

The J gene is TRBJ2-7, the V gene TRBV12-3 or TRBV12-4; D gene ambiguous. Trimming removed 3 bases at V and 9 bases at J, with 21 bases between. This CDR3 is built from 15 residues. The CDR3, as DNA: TGTGCCAGCAGTTTGTGGCCAAGCGACCCGGGTAGGCAGTACTTC. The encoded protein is CASSLWPSDPGRQYF.

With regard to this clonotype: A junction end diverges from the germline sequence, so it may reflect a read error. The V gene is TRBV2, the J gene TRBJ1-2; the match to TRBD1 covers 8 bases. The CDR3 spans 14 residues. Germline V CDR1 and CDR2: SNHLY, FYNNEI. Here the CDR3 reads CACSEWTGTYGYTF. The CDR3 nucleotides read TGTGCCTGCAGTGAGTGGACAGGGACATATGGCTACACCTTC.

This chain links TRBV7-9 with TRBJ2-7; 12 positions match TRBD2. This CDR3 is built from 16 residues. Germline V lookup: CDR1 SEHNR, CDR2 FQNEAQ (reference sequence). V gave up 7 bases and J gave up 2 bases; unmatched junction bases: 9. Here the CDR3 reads CASKPGLAGQAYEQYF. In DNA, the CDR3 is TGTGCCAGCAAACCGGGACTAGCGGGCCAAGCCTACGAGCAGTACTTC.

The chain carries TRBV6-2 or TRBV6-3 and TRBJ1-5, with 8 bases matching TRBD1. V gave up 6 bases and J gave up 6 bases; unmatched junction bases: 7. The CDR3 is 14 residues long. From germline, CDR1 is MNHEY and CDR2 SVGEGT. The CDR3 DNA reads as TGTGCCAGCAGGGGGACAGGCAGGGCTCAGCCCCAGCATTTT. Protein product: CASRGTGRAQPQHF.

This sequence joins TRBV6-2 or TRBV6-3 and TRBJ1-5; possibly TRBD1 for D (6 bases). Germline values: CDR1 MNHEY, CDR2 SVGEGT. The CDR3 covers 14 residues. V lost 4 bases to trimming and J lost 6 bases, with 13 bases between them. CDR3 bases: TGTGCCAGCAGTTTCCAGGGGTTTTTTCAGCCCCAGCATTTT. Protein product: CASSFQGFFQPQHF.

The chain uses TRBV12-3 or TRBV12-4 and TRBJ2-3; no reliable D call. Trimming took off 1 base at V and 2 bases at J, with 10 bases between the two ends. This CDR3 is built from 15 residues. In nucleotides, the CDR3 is TGTGCCAGCAGTTTAGAGGTAGTTCTCACAGATACGCAGTATTTT. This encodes CASSLEVVLTDTQYF.

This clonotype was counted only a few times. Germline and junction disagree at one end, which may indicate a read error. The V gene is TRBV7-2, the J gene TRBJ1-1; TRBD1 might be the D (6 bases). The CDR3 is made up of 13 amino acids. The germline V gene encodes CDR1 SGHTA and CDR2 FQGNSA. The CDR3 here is CASSLSRGAEAFF. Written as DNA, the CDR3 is TGTGCTAGCAGCTTATCGAGGGGGGCTGAAGCTTTCTTT.

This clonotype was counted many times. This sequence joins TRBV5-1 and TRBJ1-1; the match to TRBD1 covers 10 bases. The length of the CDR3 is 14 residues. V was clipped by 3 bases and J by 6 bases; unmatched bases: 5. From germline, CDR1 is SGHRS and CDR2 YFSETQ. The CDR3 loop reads CASSWDRGSAEAFF. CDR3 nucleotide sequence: TGCGCCAGCAGCTGGGACAGGGGTTCAGCTGAAGCTTTCTTT. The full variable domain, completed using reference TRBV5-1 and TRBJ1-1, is KAGVTQTPRYLIKTRGQQVTLSCSPISGHRSVSWYQQTPGQGLQFLFEYFSETQRNKGNFPGRFSGRQFSNSRSEMNVSTLELGDSALYLCASSWDRGSAEAFFGQGTRLTVV.